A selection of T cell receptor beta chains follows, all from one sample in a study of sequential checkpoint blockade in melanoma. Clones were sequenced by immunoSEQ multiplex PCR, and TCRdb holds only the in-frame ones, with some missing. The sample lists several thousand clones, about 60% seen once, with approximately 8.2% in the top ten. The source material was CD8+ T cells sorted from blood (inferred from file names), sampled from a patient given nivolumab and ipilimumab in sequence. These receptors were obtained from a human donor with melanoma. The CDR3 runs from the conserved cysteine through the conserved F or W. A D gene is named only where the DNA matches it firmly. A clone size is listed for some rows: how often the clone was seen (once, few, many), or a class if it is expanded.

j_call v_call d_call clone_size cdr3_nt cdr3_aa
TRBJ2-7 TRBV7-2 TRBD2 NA TGTGCCAGCAGCACCGCCGGGACTAGTTACGAGCAGTACTTC CASSTAGTSYEQYF
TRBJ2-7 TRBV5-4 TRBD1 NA TGTGCCAGCAGCTTGGGGCAGGGGGTGGGCGAGCAGTACTTC CASSLGQGVGEQYF
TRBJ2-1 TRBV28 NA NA TGTGCCACCGGGAGTTGGTCCTACAATGAGCAGTTCTTC CATGSWSYNEQFF
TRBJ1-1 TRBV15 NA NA TGTGCCACCAGTTTAGGGGGGGACACTGAAGCTTTCTTT CATSLGGDTEAFF
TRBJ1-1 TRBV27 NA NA TGTGCCAGCAGTTTAGCCCCAGGTGCCACTGAAGCTTTCTTT CASSLAPGATEAFF
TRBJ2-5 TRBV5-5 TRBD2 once TGTGCCAGCAGTCGGACTAGCGGGAGACTTGGAGAGACCCAGTACTTC CASSRTSGRLGETQYF
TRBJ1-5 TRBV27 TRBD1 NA TGTGCCAGCAGCCGCTATGCAGGGGGCAGCAATCAGCCCCAGCATTTT CASSRYAGGSNQPQHF
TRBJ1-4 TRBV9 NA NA TGTGCCAGCAGCCCAGAAGGAGGGGCGTCTGGCGAAAAACTGTTTTTT CASSPEGGASGEKLFF
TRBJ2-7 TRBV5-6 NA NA TGTGCCGGCAGCTTGTCAGGGGCGCCCAACGAGCAGTACTTC CAGSLSGAPNEQYF
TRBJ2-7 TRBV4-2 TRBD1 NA TGTGCCAGCAGCCTACTTGGGACAGGGGGCTACGAGCAGTACTTC CASSLLGTGGYEQYF
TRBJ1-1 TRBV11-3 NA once TGTGCCAGCAGCTTAGGGGCCGTCACTGAAGCTTTCTTT CASSLGAVTEAFF
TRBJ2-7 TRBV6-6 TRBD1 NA TGTGCCAGCAGTTATAACCGGGACAGGGTAATTTACGAGCAGTACTTC CASSYNRDRVIYEQYF
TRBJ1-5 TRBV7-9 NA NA TGTGCCAGCTCGGCAGGAACCAATCAGCCCCAGCATTTT CASSAGTNQPQHF
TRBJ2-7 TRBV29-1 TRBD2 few TGCAGCGTTGAGCTCGCTAGCGGGACCTACGAGCAGTACTTC CSVELASGTYEQYF
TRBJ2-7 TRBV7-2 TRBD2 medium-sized TGTGCCAGCAGCTTAGCTGGGGGACTAGCGAACTACGAGCAGTACTTC CASSLAGGLANYEQYF
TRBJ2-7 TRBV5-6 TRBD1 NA TGTGCCAGCAGCTTCGGGACAGGGACCCACGAGCAGTACTTC CASSFGTGTHEQYF
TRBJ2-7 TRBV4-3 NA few TGCGCCAGCAGCCAAGATCAGGGGATAGTGGAGCAGTACTTC CASSQDQGIVEQYF
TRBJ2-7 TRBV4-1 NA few TGTGCCAGCAGCCCCCAGGGGCGGACCTACGAGCAGTACTTC CASSPQGRTYEQYF
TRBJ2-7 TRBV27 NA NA TGTGCCAGCAGTTTACGGGTAAACTCCTACGAGCAGTACTTC CASSLRVNSYEQYF
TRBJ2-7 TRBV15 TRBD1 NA TGTGCCACCAGCAGAGGACAGGGCTTGAGCTCCGAGCAGTACTTC CATSRGQGLSSEQYF
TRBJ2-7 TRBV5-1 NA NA TGCGCCAGCAGCTATCGGGAATCCTACGAGCAGTACTTC CASSYRESYEQYF